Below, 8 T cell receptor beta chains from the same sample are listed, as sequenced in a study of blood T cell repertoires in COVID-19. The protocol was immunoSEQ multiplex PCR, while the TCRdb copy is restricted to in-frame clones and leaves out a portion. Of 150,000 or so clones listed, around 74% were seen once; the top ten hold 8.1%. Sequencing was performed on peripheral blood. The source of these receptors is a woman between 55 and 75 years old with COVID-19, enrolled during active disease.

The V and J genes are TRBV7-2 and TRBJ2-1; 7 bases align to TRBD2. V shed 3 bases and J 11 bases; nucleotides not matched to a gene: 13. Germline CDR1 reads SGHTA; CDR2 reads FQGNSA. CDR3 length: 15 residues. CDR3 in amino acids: CASSLLAGVRGKQFF. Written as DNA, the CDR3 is TGTGCCAGCAGCTTGTTAGCGGGCGTGCGGGGGAAGCAGTTCTTC.

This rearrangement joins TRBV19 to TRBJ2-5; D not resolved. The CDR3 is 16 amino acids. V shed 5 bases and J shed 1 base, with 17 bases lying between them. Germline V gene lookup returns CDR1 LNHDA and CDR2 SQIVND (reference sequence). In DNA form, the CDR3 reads TGTGCCAGTAGTCCCTCTACTCTGGCGGCCCAAGAGACCCAGTACTTC. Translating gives CASSPSTLAAQETQYF.

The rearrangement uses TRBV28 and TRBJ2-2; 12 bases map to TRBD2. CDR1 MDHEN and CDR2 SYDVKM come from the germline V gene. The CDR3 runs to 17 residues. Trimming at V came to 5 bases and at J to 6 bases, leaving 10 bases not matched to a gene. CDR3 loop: CASSQTSGGIGAGELFF. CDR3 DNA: TGTGCCAGCAGTCAGACTAGCGGGGGAATTGGCGCCGGGGAGCTGTTTTTT.

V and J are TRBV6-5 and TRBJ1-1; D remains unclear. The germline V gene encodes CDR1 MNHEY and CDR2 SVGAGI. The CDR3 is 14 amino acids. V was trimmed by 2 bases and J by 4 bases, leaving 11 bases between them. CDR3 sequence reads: CASSYREVGTEAFF. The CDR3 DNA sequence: TGTGCCAGCAGTTACCGGGAGGTGGGCACTGAAGCTTTCTTT.

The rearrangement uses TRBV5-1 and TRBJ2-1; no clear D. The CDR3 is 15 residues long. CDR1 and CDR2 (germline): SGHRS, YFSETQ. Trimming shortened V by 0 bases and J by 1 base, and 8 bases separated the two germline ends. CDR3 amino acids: CASSLGQTSYNEQFF. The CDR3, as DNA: TGCGCCAGCAGCTTGGGGCAGACATCCTACAATGAGCAGTTCTTC.

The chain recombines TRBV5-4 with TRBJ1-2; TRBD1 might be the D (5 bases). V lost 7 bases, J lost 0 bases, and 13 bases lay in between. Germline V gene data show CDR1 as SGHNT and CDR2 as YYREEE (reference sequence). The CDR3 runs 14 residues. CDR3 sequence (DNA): TGTGCCAGCGGTGGGGGGGGACCTAACTATGGCTACACCTTC. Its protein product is CASGGGGPNYGYTF.

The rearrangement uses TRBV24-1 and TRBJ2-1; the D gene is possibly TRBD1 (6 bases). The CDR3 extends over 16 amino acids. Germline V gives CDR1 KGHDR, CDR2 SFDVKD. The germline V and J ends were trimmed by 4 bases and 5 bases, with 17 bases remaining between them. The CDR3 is CATSDPRTATHNEQFF. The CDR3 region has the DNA TGTGCCACCAGTGACCCCCGGACAGCGACCCACAATGAGCAGTTCTTC.

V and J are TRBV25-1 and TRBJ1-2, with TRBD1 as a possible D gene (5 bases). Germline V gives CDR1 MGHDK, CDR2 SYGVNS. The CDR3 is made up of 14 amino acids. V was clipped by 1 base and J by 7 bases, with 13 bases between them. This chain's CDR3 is CASSEWGRESGYTF. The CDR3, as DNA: TGTGCCAGCAGTGAATGGGGCAGGGAAAGTGGCTACACCTTC.